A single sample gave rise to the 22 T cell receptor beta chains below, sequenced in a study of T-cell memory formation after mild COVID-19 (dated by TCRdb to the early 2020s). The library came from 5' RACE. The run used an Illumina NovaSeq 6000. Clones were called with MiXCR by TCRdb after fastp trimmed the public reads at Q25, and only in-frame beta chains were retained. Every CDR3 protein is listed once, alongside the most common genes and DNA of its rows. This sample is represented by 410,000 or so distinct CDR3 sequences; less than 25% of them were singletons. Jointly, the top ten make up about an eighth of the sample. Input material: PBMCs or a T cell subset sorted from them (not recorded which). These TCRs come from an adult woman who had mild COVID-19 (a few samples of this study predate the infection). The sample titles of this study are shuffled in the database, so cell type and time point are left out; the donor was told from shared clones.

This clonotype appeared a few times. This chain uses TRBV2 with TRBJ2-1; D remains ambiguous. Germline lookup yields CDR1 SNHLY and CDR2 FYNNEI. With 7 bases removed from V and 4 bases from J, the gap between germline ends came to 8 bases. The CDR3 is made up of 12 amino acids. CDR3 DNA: TGTGCCAGCAAGGCCCGGTACAATGAGCAGTTCTTC. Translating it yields CASKARYNEQFF.

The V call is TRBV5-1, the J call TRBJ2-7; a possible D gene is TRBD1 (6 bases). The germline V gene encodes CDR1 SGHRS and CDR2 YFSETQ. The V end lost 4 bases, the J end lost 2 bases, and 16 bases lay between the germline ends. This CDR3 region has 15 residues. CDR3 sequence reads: CASSPGVVYPYEQYF. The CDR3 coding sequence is TGCGCCAGCAGCCCAGGGGTCGTTTACCCCTACGAGCAGTACTTC. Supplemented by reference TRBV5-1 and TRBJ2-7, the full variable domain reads KAGVTQTPRYLIKTRGQQVTLSCSPISGHRSVSWYQQTPGQGLQFLFEYFSETQRNKGNFPGRFSGRQFSNSRSEMNVSTLELGDSALYLCASSPGVVYPYEQYFGPGTRLTVT.

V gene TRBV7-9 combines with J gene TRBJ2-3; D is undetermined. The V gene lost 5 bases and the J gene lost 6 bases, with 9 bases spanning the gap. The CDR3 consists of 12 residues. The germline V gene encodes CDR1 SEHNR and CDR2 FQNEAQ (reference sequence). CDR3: CASSPRSDTQYF. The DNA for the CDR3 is TGTGCCAGCAGCCCCCGATCGGATACGCAGTATTTT. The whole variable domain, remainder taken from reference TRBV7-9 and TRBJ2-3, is DTGVSQNPRHKITKRGQNVTFRCDPISEHNRLYWYRQTLGQGPEFLTYFQNEAQLEKSRLLSDRFSAERPKGSFSTLEIQRTEQGDSAMYLCASSPRSDTQYFGPGTRLTVL.

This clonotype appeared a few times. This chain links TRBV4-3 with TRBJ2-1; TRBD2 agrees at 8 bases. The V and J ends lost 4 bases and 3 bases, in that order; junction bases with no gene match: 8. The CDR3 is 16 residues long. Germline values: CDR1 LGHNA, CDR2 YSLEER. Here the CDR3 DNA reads TGCGCCAGCAGCCCATGGGGACTAGGTAACTACAATGAGCAGTTCTTC. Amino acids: CASSPWGLGNYNEQFF.

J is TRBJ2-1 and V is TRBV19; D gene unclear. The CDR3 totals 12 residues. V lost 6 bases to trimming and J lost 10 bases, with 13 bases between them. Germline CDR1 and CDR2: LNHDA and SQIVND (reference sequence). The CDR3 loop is CASSHGVREQFF. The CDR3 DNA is TGTGCCAGTAGCCATGGAGTCAGGGAGCAGTTCTTC.

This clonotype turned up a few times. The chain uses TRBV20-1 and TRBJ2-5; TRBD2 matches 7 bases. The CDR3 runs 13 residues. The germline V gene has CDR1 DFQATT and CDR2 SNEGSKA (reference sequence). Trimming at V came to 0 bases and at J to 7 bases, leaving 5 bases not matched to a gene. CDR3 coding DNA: TGCAGTGCTAGAGATGGCGGCGGGGGGACCCAGTACTTC. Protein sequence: CSARDGGGGTQYF.

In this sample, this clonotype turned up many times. CDR3 protein: CASSSLLNTEAFF. CDR3 DNA sequence: TGTGCCAGCAGTTCTCTCTTAAACACTGAAGCTTTCTTT. The chain employs TRBV12-3 or TRBV12-4 and TRBJ1-1; D is ambiguous. The CDR3 is made up of 13 amino acids. V lost 4 bases and J lost 2, with 8 bases in between.

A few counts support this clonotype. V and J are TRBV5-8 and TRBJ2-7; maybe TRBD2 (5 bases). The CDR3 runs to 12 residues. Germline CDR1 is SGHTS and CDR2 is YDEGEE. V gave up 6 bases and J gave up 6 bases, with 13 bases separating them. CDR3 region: CASTPHGVEQYF. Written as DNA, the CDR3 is TGTGCCAGCACCCCACACGGGGTCGAGCAGTACTTC.

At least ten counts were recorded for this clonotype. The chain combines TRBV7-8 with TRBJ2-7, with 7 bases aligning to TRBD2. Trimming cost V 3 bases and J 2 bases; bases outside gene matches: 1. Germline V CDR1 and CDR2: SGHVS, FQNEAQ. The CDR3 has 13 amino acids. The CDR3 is CASSFRGAYEQYF. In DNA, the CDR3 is TGTGCCAGCAGCTTCCGGGGGGCCTACGAGCAGTACTTC.

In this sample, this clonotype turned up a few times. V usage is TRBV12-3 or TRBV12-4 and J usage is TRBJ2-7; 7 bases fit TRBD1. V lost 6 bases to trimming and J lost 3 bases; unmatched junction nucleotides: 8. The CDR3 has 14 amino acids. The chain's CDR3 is CASSTTGVDYEQYF. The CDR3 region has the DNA TGTGCCAGCAGCACTACAGGGGTAGACTACGAGCAGTACTTC.

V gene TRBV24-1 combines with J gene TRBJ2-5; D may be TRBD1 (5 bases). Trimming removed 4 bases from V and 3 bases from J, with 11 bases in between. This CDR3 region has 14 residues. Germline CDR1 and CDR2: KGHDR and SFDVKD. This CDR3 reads CATSDFGQKETQYF. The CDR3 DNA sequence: TGTGCCACCAGTGACTTCGGACAAAAAGAGACCCAGTACTTC.

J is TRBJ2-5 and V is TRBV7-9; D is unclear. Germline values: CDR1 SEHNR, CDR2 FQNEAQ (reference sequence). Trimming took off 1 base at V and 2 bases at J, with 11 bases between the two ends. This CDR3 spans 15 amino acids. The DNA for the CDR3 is TGTGCCAGCAGCTTAGTCGGCAGGTCGCAAGAGACCCAGTACTTC. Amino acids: CASSLVGRSQETQYF.

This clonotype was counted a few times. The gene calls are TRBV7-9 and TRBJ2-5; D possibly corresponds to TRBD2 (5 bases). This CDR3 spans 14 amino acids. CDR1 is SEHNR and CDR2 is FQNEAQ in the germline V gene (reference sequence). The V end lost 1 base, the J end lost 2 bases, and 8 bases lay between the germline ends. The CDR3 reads CASSLGLNQETQYF. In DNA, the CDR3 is TGTGCCAGCAGCTTAGGACTAAATCAAGAGACCCAGTACTTC.

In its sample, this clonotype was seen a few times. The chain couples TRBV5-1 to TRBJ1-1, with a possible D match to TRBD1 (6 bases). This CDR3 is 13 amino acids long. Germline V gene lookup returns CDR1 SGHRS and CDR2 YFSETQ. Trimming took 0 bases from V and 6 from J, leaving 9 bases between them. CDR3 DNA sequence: TGCGCCAGCAGCTTGGAACAGGGCTCTGAAGCTTTCTTT. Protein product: CASSLEQGSEAFF.

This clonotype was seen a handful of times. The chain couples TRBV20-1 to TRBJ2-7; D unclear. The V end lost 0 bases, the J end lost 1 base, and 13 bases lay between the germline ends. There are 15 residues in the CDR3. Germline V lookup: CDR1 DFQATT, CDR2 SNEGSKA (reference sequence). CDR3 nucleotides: TGCAGTGCTAGAGATCGAGTCTACCCTTCCTACGAGCAGTACTTC. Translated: CSARDRVYPSYEQYF.

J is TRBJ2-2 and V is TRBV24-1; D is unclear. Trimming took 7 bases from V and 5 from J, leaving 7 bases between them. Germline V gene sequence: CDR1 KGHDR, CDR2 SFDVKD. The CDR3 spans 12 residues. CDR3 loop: CATRSLTGELFF. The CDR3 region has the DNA TGTGCCACCAGAAGCCTTACCGGGGAGCTGTTTTTT.

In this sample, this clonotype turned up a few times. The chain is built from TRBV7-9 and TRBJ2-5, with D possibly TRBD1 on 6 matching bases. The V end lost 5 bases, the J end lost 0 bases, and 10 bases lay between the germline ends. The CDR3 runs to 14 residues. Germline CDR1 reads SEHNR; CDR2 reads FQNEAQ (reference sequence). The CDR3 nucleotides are TGTGCCAGCAGCCACCGGGACAACCAAGAGACCCAGTACTTC. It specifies CASSHRDNQETQYF.

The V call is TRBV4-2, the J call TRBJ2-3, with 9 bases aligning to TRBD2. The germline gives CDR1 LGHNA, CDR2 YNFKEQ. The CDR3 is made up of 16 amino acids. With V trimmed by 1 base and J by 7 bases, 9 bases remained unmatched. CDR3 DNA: TGTGCCAGCAGCCAAGTGGCGGGAGGGGTTGTTTATACGCAGTATTTT. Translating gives CASSQVAGGVVYTQYF.

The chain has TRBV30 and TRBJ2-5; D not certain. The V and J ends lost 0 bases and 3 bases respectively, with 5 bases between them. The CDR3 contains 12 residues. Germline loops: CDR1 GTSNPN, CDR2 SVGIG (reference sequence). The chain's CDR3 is CAWSVIEETQYF. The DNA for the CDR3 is TGTGCCTGGAGTGTAATAGAAGAGACCCAGTACTTC.

CDR3 nucleotides: TGTGCCAGCAGCGTCAGCATGAACACTGAAGCTTTCTTT. Protein product: CASSVSMNTEAFF. The rearrangement uses TRBV9 and TRBJ1-1; D ambiguous. CDR1 is SGDLS, CDR2 YYNGEE, per germline. CDR3 length: 13 residues. V gave up 2 bases and J gave up 0 bases, with 5 bases separating them.

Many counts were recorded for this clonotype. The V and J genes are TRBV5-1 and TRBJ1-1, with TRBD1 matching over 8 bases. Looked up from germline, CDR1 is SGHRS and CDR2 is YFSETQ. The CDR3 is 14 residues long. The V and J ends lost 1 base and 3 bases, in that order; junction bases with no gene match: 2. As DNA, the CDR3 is TGCGCCAGCAGCTTGTCAGGGGGCTACACTGAAGCTTTCTTT. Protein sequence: CASSLSGGYTEAFF.

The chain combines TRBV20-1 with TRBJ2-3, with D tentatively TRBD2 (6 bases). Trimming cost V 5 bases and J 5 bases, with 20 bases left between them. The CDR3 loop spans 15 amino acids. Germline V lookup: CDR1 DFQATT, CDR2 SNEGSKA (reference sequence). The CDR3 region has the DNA TGCAGTGCTGGAACTGGGGGGAGGCGTGGAGATACGCAGTATTTT. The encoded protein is CSAGTGGRRGDTQYF.